This T cell receptor (beta chain) is drawn from a study of blood T cell repertoires in COVID-19. At the level of the study: Donors in the United States, Italy and Spain gave samples during acute or convalescent COVID-19. Nucleic acid was either cDNA or gDNA, and it came from T cells, B-cell-depleted T cells, or PBMCs.

In the authors' methods: Reference gene primer amplification yielded estimated nucleated cell counts. Data came from immunoSEQ multiplex PCR; TCRdb stores just in-frame clones and leaves some out. D and trimming were read from the DNA, whereas the V and J calls and clone size are those reported in that table. The table shows 250,000 to 350,000 clones, with over 75% occurring only once. The CDR3 is made up of 15 amino acids. CDR1 and CDR2 from the germline V gene are MNHEY and SMNVEV (reference sequence). V lost 4 bases and J lost 0; bases outside the gene matches: 2. This rearrangement joins TRBV27 to TRBJ2-2, with TRBD1 identical over 7 bases. Input material: peripheral blood. The receptor's source is a woman in her 50s who had recovered from COVID-19. This chain's CDR3 is CASSSGGANTGELFF. The CDR3 DNA follows: TGTGCCAGCAGTTCAGGGGGTGCGAACACCGGGGAGCTGTTTTTT.